The 6 T cell receptor beta chains given below trace back to one sample, sequenced in a study of T cell repertoires in cytomegalovirus infection. TCRdb fed the reads into MiXCR, producing one record per CDR3 protein. The table includes 69,000 or so distinct CDR3 sequences, 28% detected once. These receptors are not linked to any known antigen. The input for sequencing was CD8+ T cells from cultured PBMCs, taken from culture after CMV antigen stimulation. The receptors come from a human donor in good health (CMV status not recorded). Some clones in this sample may be carry-over from other donors' samples.

This clonotype has a single count. DNA for the CDR3: TGTGCCAGCACCTCCGTTGCCGGCACTGAAGCTTTCTTT. Protein: CASTSVAGTEAFF. This sequence joins TRBV7-9 and TRBJ1-1; D gene uncertain. The CDR3 is 13 amino acids. Per germline, CDR1 SEHNR and CDR2 FQNEAQ (reference sequence). V lost 7 bases, J lost 4 bases, and 13 bases lay in between.

The chain employs TRBV28 and TRBJ1-5; tentatively, D is TRBD1 (6 bases). The CDR3 contains 15 residues. Germline CDR1 and CDR2: MDHEN and SYDVKM. The V end was cut by 2 bases, the J end by 5 bases, with 13 bases between. CDR3 loop: CASSLRGGEDQPQHF. Written as DNA, the CDR3 is TGTGCCAGCAGTTTACGGGGGGGCGAGGATCAGCCCCAGCATTTT.

The chain couples TRBV7-2 to TRBJ2-7; D possibly corresponds to TRBD1 (5 bases). The germline V gene encodes CDR1 SGHTA and CDR2 FQGNSA. V was cut by 1 base and J by 6 bases, with 13 bases left in between. This CDR3 region has 14 residues. CDR3 DNA sequence: TGTGCCAGCAGCTTAGACCTCTCGCAGGGCGAGCAGTACTTC. Amino acid sequence: CASSLDLSQGEQYF. Full variable domain (rest looked up from reference TRBV7-2 and TRBJ2-7): GAGVSQSPSNKVTEKGKDVELRCDPISGHTALYWYRQSLGQGLEFLIYFQGNSAPDKSGLPSDRFSAERTGGSVSTLTIQRTQQEDSAVYLCASSLDLSQGEQYFGPGTRLTVT.

Many counts were recorded for this clonotype. The V gene is TRBV7-2, the J gene TRBJ2-7; D gene uncertain. The CDR3 has 14 amino acids. Trimming took 5 bases from V and 4 from J, leaving 15 bases between them. Germline V CDR1 and CDR2: SGHTA, FQGNSA. The CDR3 spells CASSPRVGLYEQYF. In nucleotides, the CDR3 is TGTGCCAGCAGCCCCCGTGTGGGGTTGTACGAGCAGTACTTC.

Notes on this clonotype: A clone one base away is much larger, so this may be a read error. The J gene is TRBJ2-1, the V gene TRBV4-1; no firm D call. The CDR3 contains 13 residues. The V gene's germline CDR1 is MGHRA and CDR2 YSYEKL. Trimming removed 0 bases at V and 6 bases at J, with 6 bases between. The CDR3 spells CASSQDSGNEQFF. The CDR3 DNA is TGCGCCAGCAGCCAAGATTCCGGCAATGAGCAGTTCTTC.

This clonotype was recorded a few times. This chain connects TRBV12-3 or TRBV12-4 to TRBJ1-2, with 7 positions matching TRBD1. The J segment lost 6 bases and the V segment lost 5 bases, leaving 12 bases of the junction unmatched. The CDR3 spans 15 residues. CDR3 protein: CASSPTGPVSDGYTF. For the CDR3, the DNA is TGTGCCAGCAGTCCGACAGGGCCGGTGTCGGATGGCTACACCTTC.